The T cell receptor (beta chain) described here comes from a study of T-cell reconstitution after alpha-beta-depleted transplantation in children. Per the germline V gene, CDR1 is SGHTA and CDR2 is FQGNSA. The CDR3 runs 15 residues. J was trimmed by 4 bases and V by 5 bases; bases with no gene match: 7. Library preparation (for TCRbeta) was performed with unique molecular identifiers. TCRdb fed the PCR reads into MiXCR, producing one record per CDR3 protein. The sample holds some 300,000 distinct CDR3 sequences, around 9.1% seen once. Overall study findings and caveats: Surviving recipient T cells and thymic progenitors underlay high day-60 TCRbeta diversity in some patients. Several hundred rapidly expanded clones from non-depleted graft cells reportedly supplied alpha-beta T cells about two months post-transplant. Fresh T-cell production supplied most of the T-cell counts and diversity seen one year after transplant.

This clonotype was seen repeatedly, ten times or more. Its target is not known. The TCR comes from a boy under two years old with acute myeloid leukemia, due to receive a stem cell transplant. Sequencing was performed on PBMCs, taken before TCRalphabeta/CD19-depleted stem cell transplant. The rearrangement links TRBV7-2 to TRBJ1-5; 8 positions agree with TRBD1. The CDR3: CASSTRTGRNQPQHF. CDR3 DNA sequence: TGTGCCAGCAGCACCCGGACAGGGCGGAATCAGCCCCAGCATTTT.